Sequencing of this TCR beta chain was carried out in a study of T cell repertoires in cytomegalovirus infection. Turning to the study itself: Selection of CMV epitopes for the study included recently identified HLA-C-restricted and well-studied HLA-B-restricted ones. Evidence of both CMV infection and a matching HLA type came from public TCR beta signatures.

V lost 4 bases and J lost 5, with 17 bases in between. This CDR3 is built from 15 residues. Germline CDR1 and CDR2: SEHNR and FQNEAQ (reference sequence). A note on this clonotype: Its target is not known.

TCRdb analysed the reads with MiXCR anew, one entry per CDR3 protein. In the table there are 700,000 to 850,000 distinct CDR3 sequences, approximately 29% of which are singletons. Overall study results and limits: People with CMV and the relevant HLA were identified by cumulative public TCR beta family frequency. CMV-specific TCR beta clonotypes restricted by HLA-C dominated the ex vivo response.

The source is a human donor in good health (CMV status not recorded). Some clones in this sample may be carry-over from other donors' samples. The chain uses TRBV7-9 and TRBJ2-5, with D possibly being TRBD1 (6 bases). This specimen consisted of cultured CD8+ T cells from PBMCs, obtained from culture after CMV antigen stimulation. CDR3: CASSSPLQGRETQYF. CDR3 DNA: TGTGCCAGCAGCTCACCTCTACAGGGCCGGGAGACCCAGTACTTC.